This entry describes one T cell receptor (beta chain). Its cognate antigen is unknown. The data belong to a study of cytomegalovirus exposure and HLA in healthy donors. Whole-study results and caveats: Most TCR sequences were seen very rarely across donors, but some public TCRs occurred in many. Testing in vitro showed a few CMV-associated chains specific for CMV antigens.

Trimming removed 0 bases from V and 2 bases from J, with 15 bases in between. This CDR3 spans 17 amino acids. CDR1 is ENHRY and CDR2 is SYGVKD in the germline V gene. Method: immunoSEQ multiplex PCR; TCRdb's copy keeps in-frame clones and lacks some. The sample carries about 64,000 clones, roughly 90% recorded once. The sample was PBMCs. The clonotype originates from a young woman in good health and CMV-seronegative. The chain uses TRBV10-3 and TRBJ2-3; D is uncertain. CDR3 sequence (DNA): TGTGCCATCAGTGAGTCGTTAATGGGCTATGACACAGATACGCAGTATTTT. It is translated as CAISESLMGYDTDTQYF.